Reported below is one T cell receptor (beta chain). This entry belongs to a study of blood T cell repertoires in COVID-19. Across the whole study: Both acute and convalescent COVID-19 samples were obtained from the United States, Italy and Spain. T cells, B-cell-depleted T cells, or PBMCs supplied cDNA or gDNA.

Per the study methods: Cell counts per sample came from amplifying reference gene primers. Generated by immunoSEQ multiplex PCR, the TCRdb table keeps only in-frame clones and is missing some. The V and J calls and clone size were taken over from that table, and D and trimming were inferred from the DNA. Found here are approximately 470,000 clones, 75% to 90% of them singletons; the top ten hold roughly 0.7%. CDR1 and CDR2 (germline): ENHRY, SYGVKD. This CDR3 contains 13 residues. V lost 9 bases, J lost 3 bases, and 5 bases stayed unmatched. Enrolled through a virtual design, the participants were between roughly 18 and 95 years of age and came from approximately 25 US areas.

The chain combines TRBV10-3 with TRBJ2-3; the match to TRBD1 covers 8 bases. Sequencing was done on a sample of PBMCs or T cells enriched from blood (not recorded which). The TCR sequence derives from a woman aged 18-35 years who had recovered from COVID-19. CDR3 nucleotide sequence: TGTGCCATTTCCGACAGGGGAACAGATACGCAGTATTTT. Protein: CAISDRGTDTQYF.